The sequence of this T cell receptor (beta chain) was determined in a study of vaccination and CD4 T cells after COVID-19. This clonotype was counted a few times. What it recognizes is unknown. Cultured CD4+ T cell DNA was sequenced using the Oncomine TCR Beta short-read assay. Via MiXCR, TCRdb re-called the PCR reads, giving one row per CDR3 protein. The data contain 10,000 or so distinct CDR3 sequences, roughly 52% of them singletons. V shed 5 bases, J shed 0 bases, and the junction held 8 bases outside the gene matches. The length of the CDR3 is 17 residues. Germline V gene data show CDR1 as LNHDA and CDR2 as SQIVND (reference sequence). Treatment: approximately 9-day PBMC culture with coronavirus spike peptide pools or control peptides (ViraFEST assay). According to the study, CD4+ T cells from the unexposed donor were gathered ahead of the COVID-19 pandemic (2011-2018).

The source of this sequence is a human donor in good health. This chain joins TRBV19 and TRBJ2-2, with 8 bases aligning to TRBD1. Sequencing was done on a sample of CD4+ T cells from blood, cultured in vitro. The CDR3 DNA is TGTGCCAGTAGTGGTCGGCCAGGGGGCGCGAACACCGGGGAGCTGTTTTTT. As protein: CASSGRPGGANTGELFF.